This T cell receptor (beta chain) was captured by sequencing in a study of blood T cell repertoires in COVID-19. In the study overall: Whether acute or convalescent, the COVID-19 samples came from the United States, Italy and Spain. T cells, B-cell-depleted T cells, or PBMCs supplied cDNA or gDNA.

Per the original methods: Researchers report that nucleated cell counts were estimated from reference gene primer amplification. TCRdb's copy holds only in-frame clones and misses some; the assay was immunoSEQ multiplex PCR. V, J and clone size derive from that table, while D and trimming were established from the DNA sequence. Of more than 95,000 clones listed, about nine tenths were seen once; the top ten hold roughly 15%. CDR3 size: 17 residues. CDR1 is SQVTM and CDR2 is ANQGSEA in the germline V gene. The V and J ends lost 5 bases and 3 bases, in that order; junction bases with no gene match: 18.

This chain joins TRBV29-1 and TRBJ2-5, with TRBD1 matching 7 bases. Sequencing used peripheral blood. The TCR was taken from a woman aged 80 or older in a cohort sampled during active COVID-19. The CDR3: CSVLRTGGVERKETQYF. CDR3 DNA sequence: TGCAGCGTTCTTCGGACAGGTGGGGTCGAGCGCAAAGAGACCCAGTACTTC.